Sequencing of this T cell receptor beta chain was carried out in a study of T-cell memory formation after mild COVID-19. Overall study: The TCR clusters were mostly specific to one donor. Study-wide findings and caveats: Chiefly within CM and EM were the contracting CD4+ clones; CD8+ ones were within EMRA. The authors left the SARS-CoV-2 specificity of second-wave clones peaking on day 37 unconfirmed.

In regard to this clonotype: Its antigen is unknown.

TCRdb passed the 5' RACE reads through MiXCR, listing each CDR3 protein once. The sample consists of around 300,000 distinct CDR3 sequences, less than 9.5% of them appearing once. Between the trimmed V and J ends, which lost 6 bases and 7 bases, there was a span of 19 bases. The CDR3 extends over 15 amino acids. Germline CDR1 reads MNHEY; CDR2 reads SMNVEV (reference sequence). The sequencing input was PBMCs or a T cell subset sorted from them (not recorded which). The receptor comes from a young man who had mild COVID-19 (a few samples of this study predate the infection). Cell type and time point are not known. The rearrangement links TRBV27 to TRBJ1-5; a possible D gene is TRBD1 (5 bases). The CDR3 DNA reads TGTGCCAGCAGGCTCTCGGGGGGGTTGAAGCAGCCCCAGCATTTT. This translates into CASRLSGGLKQPQHF.